This T cell receptor beta chain was captured by sequencing in a study of CXCR3-negative and CXCR3-positive naive CD8 T cells. Overall study: Cumulative TRB read yield was roughly 130 million, averaging about 1.5 +/- 0.3 million per library.

The sorter processed each CD8+ T cell subset in triplicate at 300,000 cells apiece. Within the CD8+ T cell compartment, naive cells were CD45RO-CCR7+CD27+CD95-. Study-level results: Researchers report that CXCR3-positive naive cells carry more hydrophobic TRB CDR3s than CXCR3-negative naive cells. Naive CXCR3-negative cells resembled naive CXCR3-positive cells in TRBV-TRBJ usage; memory cells differed.

Germline V gives CDR1 SGHVS, CDR2 FQNEAQ. This CDR3 has 17 residues. With respect to this clonotype: Antigen unknown.

Through 5' RACE with UMI labels, the TRB cDNA libraries were prepared. Each CDR3 protein gets one entry in TCRdb, which reprocessed the 5' RACE reads and gives no DNA. The sample shows 5,700 or so distinct CDR3 sequences, and approximately 2% sits with its ten largest clones. Sequences were obtained from naive CXCR3+ CD8+ T cells from blood. The subset was: CD45RO-CCR7+CD27+CD95- naive CD8+ T cells expressing CXCR3 (TNR3+). This chain connects TRBV7-8 to TRBJ2-1; the TCRdb call, TRBD1, lacks DNA for checking. The source is a human donor in good health. Some clones in this sample may be carry-over from other donors' samples. The CDR3 loop is CARSLASAGGQYNEQFF.